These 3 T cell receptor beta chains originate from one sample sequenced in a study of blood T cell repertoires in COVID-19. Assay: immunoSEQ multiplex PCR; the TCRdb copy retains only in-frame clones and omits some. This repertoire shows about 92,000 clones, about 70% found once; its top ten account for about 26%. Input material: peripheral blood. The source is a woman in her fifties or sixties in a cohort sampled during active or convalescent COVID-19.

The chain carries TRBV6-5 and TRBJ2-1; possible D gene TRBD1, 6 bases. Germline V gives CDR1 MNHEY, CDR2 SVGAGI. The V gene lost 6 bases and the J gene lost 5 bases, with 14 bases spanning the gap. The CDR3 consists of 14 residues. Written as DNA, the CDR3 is TGTGCCAGCAGAACCCGGGACACTAACAATGAGCAGTTCTTC. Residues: CASRTRDTNNEQFF.

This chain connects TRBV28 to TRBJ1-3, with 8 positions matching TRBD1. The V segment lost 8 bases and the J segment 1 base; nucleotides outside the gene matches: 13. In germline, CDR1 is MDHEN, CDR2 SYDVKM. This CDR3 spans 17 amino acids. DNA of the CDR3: TGTGCCAGCGGAGGGGGGGCAGGGGGCTTGTCTGGAAACACCATATATTTT. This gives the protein CASGGGAGGLSGNTIYF.

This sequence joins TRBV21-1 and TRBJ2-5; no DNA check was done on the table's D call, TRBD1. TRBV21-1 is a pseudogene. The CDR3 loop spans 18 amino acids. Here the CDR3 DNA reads TGTGCCAGCAGCAAATCCTCTACAGGACAGGGTCTTTTTTCTACCCAGTACTTC. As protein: CASSKSSTGQGLFSTQYF.